One T cell receptor (beta chain) is described in this entry. Method: immunoSEQ multiplex PCR; TCRdb's copy keeps in-frame clones and lacks some. The table has roughly 180,000 clones, 80% to 90% seen once. The data originate from a study of blood T cell repertoires in COVID-19. The junction had 3 bases not matched to a gene; V was cut back by 2 bases and J by 4 bases. In germline, CDR1 is MDHEN, CDR2 SYDVKM. CDR3 size: 15 residues. The TCR comes from a man in his sixties or seventies with active or convalescent COVID-19. The sequencing sample was made of peripheral blood. The rearrangement joins TRBV28 to TRBJ2-1; 9 bases are shared with TRBD2. Written as DNA, the CDR3 is TGTGCCAGCAGTTTAGCGGGAGGGCTGTACAATGAGCAGTTCTTC. Translating it yields CASSLAGGLYNEQFF.